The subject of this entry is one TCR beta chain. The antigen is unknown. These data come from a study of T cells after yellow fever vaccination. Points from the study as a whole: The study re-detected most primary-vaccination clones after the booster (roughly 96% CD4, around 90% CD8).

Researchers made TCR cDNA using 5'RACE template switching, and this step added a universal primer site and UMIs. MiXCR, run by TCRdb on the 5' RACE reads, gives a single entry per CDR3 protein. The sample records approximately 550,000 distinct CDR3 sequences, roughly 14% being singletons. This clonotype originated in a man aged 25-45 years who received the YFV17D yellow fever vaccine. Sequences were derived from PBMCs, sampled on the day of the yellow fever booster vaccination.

CDR3 region: CASSLDQSSYEQYF. For the CDR3, the DNA is TGCGCCAGCAGCCTAGACCAAAGCTCCTACGAGCAGTACTTC. The chain has TRBV4-3 and TRBJ2-7; D not resolved. V was shortened by 4 bases and J by 0 bases, with 10 bases between the two germline ends. The CDR3 extends over 14 amino acids. Per germline, CDR1 LGHNA and CDR2 YSLEER.